This TCR beta chain emerged from a study of T cell responses to AZD1222 COVID-19 vaccine. General study results and limits: Mapped onto spike, vaccine-associated CD4 TCRs spanned it and were dominant at 160-218 and 743-854. Donors were largely white British and mainly female; clonal diversity was possibly underestimated. Reportedly, nearly half of unique spike TCRs recognized epitopes outside B.1.351/B.1.1.7 mutations. Just a handful of AZD1222 recipients tested seropositive at baseline.

TCRdb keeps only in-frame clones here, not all; method: immunoSEQ multiplex PCR. The sample consists of 200,000 or so clones, over 80% of them appearing once. This clone appeared a single time. No antigen is known for it. Germline CDR1 SGHRS, CDR2 YFSETQ. Germline trimming cut 4 bases from V and 8 bases from J; bases unmatched to any gene: 5. This CDR3 has 14 residues. The source was peripheral blood, collected on day 0 of AZD1222 vaccination. The gene calls are TRBV5-1 and TRBJ2-2; 10 positions match TRBD2. This TCR was sampled from an adult in good health. The CDR3 DNA sequence: TGCGCCAGCAGCGGGGGACTAGCGTCGGGGGAGCTGTTTTTT. Its translation: CASSGGLASGELFF.